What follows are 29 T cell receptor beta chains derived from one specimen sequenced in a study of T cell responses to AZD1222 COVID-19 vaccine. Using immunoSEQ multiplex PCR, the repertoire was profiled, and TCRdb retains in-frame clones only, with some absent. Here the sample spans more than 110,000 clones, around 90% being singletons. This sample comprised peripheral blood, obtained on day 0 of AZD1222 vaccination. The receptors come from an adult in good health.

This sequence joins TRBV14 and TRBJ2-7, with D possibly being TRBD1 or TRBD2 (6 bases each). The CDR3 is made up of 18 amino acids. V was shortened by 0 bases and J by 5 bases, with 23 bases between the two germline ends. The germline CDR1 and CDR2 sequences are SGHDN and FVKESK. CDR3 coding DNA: TGTGCCAGCAGCCAAGATAAGCCGGGGTGGGGGGCGCGGAACGAGCAGTACTTC. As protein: CASSQDKPGWGARNEQYF.

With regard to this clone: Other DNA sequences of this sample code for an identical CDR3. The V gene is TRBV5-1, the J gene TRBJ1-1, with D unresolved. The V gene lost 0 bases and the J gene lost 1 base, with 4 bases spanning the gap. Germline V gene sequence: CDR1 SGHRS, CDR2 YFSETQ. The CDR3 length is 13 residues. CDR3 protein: CASSLGRNTEAFF. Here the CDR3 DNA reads TGCGCCAGCAGCTTGGGCAGGAACACTGAAGCTTTCTTT.

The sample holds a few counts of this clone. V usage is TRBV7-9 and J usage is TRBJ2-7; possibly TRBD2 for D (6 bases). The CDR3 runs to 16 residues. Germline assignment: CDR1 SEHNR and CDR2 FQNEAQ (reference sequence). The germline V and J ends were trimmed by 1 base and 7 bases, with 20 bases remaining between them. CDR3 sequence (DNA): TGTGCCAGCAGCTTAGACATCGGAGGAGGGTCCGGTGAGCAGTACTTC. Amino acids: CASSLDIGGGSGEQYF. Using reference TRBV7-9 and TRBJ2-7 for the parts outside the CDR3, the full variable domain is DTGVSQNPRHKITKRGQNVTFRCDPISEHNRLYWYRQTLGQGPEFLTYFQNEAQLEKSRLLSDRFSAERPKGSFSTLEIQRTEQGDSAMYLCASSLDIGGGSGEQYFGPGTRLTVT.

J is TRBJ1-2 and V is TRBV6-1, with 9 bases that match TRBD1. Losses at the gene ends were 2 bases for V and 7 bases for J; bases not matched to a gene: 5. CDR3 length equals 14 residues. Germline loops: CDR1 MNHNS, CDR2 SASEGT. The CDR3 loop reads CASSEIDRGAGYTF. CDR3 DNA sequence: TGTGCCAGCAGTGAAATTGACAGGGGGGCTGGCTACACCTTC.

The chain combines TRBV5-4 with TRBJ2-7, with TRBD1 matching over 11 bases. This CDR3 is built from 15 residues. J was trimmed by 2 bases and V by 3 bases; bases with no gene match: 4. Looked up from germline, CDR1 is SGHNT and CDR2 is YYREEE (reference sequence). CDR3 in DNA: TGTGCCAGCAGCTCGGACAGGGGGCCCACCTACGAGCAGTACTTC. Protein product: CASSSDRGPTYEQYF.

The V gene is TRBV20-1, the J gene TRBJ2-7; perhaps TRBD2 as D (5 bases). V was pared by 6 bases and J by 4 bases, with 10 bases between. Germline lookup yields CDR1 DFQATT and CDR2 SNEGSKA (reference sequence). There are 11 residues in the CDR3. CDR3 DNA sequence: TGCAGTGCCGAACGGGGATACGAGCAGTACTTC. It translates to CSAERGYEQYF.

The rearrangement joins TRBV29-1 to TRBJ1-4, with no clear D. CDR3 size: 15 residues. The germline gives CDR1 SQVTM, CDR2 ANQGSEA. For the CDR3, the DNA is TGCGCCTTTTCAGGCACCGGTGCAACTAATGAAAAACTGTTTTTT. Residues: CAFSGTGATNEKLFF.

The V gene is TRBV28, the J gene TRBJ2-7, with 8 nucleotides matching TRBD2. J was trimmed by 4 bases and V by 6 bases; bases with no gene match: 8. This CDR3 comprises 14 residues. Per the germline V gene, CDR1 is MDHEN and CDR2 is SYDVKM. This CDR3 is CASRLIAGRYEQYF. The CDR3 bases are TGTGCCAGCAGATTGATAGCGGGGAGATACGAGCAGTACTTC. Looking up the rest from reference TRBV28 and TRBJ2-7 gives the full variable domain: DVKVTQSSRYLVKRTGEKVFLECVQDMDHENMFWYRQDPGLGLRLIYFSYDVKMKEKGDIPEGYSVSREKKERFSLILESASTNQTSMYLCASRLIAGRYEQYFGPGTRLTVT.

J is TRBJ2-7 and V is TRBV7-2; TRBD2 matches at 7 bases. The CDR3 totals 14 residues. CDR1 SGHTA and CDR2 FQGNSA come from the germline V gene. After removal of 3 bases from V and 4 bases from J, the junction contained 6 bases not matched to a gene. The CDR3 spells CASSFGLADYEQYF. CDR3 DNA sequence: TGTGCCAGCAGCTTCGGCCTAGCGGATTACGAGCAGTACTTC. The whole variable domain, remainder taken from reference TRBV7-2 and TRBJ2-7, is GAGVSQSPSNKVTEKGKDVELRCDPISGHTALYWYRQSLGQGLEFLIYFQGNSAPDKSGLPSDRFSAERTGGSVSTLTIQRTQQEDSAVYLCASSFGLADYEQYFGPGTRLTVT.

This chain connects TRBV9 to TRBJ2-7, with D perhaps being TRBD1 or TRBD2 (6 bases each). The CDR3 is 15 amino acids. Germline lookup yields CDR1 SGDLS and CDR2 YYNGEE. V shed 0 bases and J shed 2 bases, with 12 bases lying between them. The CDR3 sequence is CASSVEGGSTYEQYF. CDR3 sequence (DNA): TGTGCCAGCAGCGTAGAAGGGGGGAGTACCTACGAGCAGTACTTC.

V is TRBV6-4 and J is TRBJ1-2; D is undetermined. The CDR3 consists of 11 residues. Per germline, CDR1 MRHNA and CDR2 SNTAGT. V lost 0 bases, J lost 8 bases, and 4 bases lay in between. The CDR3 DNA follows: TGTGCCAGCAGTGACTCAAGGGGCTACACCTTC. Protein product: CASSDSRGYTF.

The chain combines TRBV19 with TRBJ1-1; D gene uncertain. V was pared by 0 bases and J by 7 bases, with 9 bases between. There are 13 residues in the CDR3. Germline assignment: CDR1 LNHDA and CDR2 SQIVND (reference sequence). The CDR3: CASSIDHLSEAFF. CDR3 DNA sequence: TGTGCCAGTAGTATAGATCACCTTAGTGAAGCTTTCTTT.

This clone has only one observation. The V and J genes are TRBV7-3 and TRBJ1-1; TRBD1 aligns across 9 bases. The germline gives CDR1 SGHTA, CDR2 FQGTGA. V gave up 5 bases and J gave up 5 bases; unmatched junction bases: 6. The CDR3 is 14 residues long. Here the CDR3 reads CASSPDRGRTEAFF. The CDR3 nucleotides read TGTGCCAGCAGCCCGGACAGGGGCAGGACTGAAGCTTTCTTT.

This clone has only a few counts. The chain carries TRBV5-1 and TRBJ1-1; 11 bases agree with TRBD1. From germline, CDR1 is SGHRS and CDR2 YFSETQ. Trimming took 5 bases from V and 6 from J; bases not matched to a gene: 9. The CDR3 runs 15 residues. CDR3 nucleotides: TGCGCCAGCAGTTCCCGGACAGGGGGCTTCGCTGAAGCTTTCTTT. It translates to CASSSRTGGFAEAFF.

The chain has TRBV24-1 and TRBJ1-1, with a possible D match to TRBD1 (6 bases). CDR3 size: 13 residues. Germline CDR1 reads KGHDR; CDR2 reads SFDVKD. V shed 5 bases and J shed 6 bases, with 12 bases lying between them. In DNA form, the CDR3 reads TGTGCCACCAGTGTAGGGGGAGCCTCTGAAGCTTTCTTT. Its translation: CATSVGGASEAFF.

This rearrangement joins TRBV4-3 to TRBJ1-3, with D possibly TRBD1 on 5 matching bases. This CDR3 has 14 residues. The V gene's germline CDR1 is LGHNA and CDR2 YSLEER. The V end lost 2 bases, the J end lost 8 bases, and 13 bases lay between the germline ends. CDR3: CASSQTSGRDTIYF. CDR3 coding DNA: TGCGCCAGCAGCCAAACGTCAGGGAGGGACACCATATATTTT.

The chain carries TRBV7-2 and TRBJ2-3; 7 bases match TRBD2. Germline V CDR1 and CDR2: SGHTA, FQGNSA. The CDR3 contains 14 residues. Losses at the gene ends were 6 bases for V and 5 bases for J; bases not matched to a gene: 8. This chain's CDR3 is CASSPRGGGDTQYF. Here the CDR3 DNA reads TGTGCCAGCAGTCCACGGGGCGGGGGAGATACGCAGTATTTT.

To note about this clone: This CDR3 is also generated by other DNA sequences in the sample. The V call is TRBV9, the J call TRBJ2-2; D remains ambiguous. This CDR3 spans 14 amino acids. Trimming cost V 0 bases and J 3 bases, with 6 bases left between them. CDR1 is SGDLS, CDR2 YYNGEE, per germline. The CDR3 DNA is TGTGCCAGCAGCGTAGCGAGGTACACCGGGGAGCTGTTTTTT. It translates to CASSVARYTGELFF.

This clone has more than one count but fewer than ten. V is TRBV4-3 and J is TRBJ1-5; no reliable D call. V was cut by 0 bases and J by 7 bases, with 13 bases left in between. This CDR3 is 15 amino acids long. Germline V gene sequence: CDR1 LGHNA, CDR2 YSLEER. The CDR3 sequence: CASSQDTGSGQPQHF. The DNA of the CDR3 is TGCGCCAGCAGCCAAGATACGGGTTCCGGCCAGCCCCAGCATTTT.

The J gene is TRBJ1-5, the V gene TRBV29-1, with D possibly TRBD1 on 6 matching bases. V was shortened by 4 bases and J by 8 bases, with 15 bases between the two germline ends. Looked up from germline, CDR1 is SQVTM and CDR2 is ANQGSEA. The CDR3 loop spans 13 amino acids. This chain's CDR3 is CSVGGRGYEPQHF. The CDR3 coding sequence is TGCAGCGTTGGGGGGCGGGGGTACGAGCCCCAGCATTTT.

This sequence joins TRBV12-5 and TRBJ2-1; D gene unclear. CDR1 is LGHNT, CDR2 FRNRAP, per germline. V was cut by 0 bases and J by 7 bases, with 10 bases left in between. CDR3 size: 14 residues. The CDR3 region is CASGLVRKRNEQFF. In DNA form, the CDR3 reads TGTGCTAGTGGTTTGGTACGAAAGAGGAATGAGCAGTTCTTC. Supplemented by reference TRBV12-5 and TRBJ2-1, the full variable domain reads DARVTQTPRHKVTEMGQEVTMRCQPILGHNTVFWYRQTMMQGLELLAYFRNRAPLDDSGMPKDRFSAEMPDATLATLKIQPSEPRDSAVYFCASGLVRKRNEQFFGPGTRLTVL.

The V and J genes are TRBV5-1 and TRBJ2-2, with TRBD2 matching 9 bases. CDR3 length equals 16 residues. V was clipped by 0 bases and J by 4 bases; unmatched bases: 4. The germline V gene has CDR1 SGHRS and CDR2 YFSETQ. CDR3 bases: TGCGCCAGCAGCTTGGTTAGCGGGAGCATCACCGGGGAGCTGTTTTTT. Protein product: CASSLVSGSITGELFF.

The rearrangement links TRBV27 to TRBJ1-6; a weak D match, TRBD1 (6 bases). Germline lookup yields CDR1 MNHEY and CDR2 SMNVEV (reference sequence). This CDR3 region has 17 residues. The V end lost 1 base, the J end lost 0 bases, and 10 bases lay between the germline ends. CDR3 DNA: TGTGCCAGCAGTTTATGGGGGGCAAGCTCCTATAATTCACCCCTCCACTTT. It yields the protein CASSLWGASSYNSPLHF.

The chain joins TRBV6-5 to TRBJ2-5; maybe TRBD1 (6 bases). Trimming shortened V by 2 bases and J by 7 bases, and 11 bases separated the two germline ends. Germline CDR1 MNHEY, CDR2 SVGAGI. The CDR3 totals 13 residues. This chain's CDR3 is CASSYVSQGTQYF. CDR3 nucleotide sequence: TGTGCCAGCAGTTACGTCTCACAGGGGACCCAGTACTTC.

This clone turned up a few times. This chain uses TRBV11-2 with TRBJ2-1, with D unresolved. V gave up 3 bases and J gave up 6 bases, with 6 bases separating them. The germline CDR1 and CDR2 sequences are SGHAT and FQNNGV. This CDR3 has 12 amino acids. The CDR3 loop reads CASSFGFNEQFF. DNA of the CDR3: TGTGCCAGCAGCTTTGGGTTCAATGAGCAGTTCTTC.

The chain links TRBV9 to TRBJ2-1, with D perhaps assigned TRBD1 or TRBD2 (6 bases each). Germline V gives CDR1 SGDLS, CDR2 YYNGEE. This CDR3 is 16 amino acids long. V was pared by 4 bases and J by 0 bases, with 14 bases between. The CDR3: CASSPRGAGSYNEQFF. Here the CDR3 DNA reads TGTGCCAGCAGCCCCAGGGGAGCGGGCTCCTACAATGAGCAGTTCTTC.

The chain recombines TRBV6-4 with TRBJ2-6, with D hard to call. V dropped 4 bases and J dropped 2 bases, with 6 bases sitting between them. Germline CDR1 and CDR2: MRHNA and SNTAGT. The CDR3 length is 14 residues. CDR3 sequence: CASSANAGANVLTF. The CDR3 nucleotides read TGTGCCAGCAGTGCTAATGCTGGGGCCAACGTCCTGACTTTC.

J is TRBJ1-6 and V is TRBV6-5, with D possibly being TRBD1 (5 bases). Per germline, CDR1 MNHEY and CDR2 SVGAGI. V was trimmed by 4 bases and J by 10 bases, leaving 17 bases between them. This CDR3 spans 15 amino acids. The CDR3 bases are TGTGCCAGCAGTTGGCGGGACGGCGAGATATCACCCCTCCACTTT. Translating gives CASSWRDGEISPLHF.

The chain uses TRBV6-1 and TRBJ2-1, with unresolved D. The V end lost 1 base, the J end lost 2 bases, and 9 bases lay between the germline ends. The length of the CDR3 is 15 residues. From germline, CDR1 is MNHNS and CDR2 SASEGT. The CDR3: CASSEDGNTYNEQFF. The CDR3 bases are TGTGCCAGCAGTGAAGATGGTAACACCTACAATGAGCAGTTCTTC.